This section outlines one T cell receptor beta chain sequence together with its context. This entry comes from a study of blood T cell repertoires in COVID-19. This table comes from immunoSEQ multiplex PCR, and its TCRdb copy is limited to in-frame clones, with some not included. This table has approximately 480,000 clones, 75% to 90% appearing once. What was sequenced was peripheral blood. This sequence was found in a man aged 18-30 years with COVID-19, enrolled during active disease.

CDR3 protein: CASSDSAGGGSGANVLTF. CDR3 coding DNA: TGTGCCAGCAGTGACTCGGCAGGGGGCGGCTCTGGGGCCAACGTCCTGACTTTC. The chain carries TRBV2 and TRBJ2-6; 8 positions agree with TRBD1. The CDR3 covers 18 residues. The V gene end was trimmed by 3 bases and the J gene end by 0 bases; junction bases not matched to a gene: 7. CDR1 and CDR2 from the germline V gene are SNHLY and FYNNEI.